This T cell receptor (beta chain) came from a study of spatial heterogeneity in lung cancer. The overall study: In cases with available follow-up PBMC samples, these were sequenced at a median of about two years after resection. Study-level findings and limits: At resection, ubiquitous expanded tumor TCRs appeared in blood more than at follow-up.

This clonotype was recorded a few times. Its antigen is currently unknown. Germline V gives CDR1 MNHNS, CDR2 SASEGT. CDR3 length: 16 amino acids. V shed 8 bases, J shed 6 bases, and the junction held 17 bases outside the gene matches. TCRdb fed the 5' RACE reads into MiXCR, producing one record per CDR3 protein. The sample yields fewer than 150,000 distinct CDR3 sequences, 11% seen once. As to time point: blood at routine non-recurrence follow-up after resection. Whole RNA from tumor, nontumor lung or frozen PBMC was sequenced unsorted. The specimen comprised PBMCs, sampled at follow-up. The TCR comes from a female donor with early-stage non-small cell lung cancer. The chain employs TRBV6-1 and TRBJ2-3; TRBD1 aligns across 7 bases. The CDR3 DNA is TGTGCCAGCGGCCAGACAGGGACCCCTTTGAGTGATACGCAGTATTTT. Translating gives CASGQTGTPLSDTQYF.